The subject of this entry is one T cell receptor (beta chain). Its matching antigen is unknown. Germline V CDR1 and CDR2: MNHEY, SMNVEV (reference sequence). Trimming took off 5 bases at V and 7 bases at J, with 14 bases between the two ends. The CDR3 sequence is 14 residues long. PCR involved 60 Vbeta and 13 Jbeta primers. Measured with immunoSEQ multiplex PCR; TCRdb has only the in-frame clones, and not every one. In the table there are 200,000 to 250,000 clones, approximately 84% of which are singletons. These data are taken from a study of cytomegalovirus exposure and HLA in healthy donors. Broader study findings: Among the sequence variants, a highly shared cluster was likely an artifact of sequencing. Within a later analysis, the majority of CMV-associated TCR beta chains appeared HLA-restricted. Cytomegalovirus association was assigned to under 200 TCR beta chains.

The chain links TRBV27 to TRBJ2-2; D may be TRBD1 (7 bases). The sequenced material came from PBMCs. This TCR came from a woman aged 40 to 50 in good health and CMV-seronegative. The CDR3 region is CASSRQGGGGELFF. The CDR3 DNA is TGTGCCAGCAGTCGACAGGGAGGAGGCGGGGAGCTGTTTTTT.